This T cell receptor (beta chain) was sequenced during a study of blood T cell repertoires in COVID-19. Turning to the study itself: Material from acute and convalescent COVID-19 was sourced from the United States, Italy and Spain. From T cells, B-cell-depleted T cells, or PBMCs came the material, which was cDNA or gDNA.

V was trimmed by 0 bases and J by 1 base, leaving 6 bases between them. Germline CDR1 is LNHNV and CDR2 is YYDKDF (reference sequence). This CDR3 is built from 14 residues. About this clone: The same CDR3 is also encoded by other DNA sequences in this sample.

Authors' data handling: Reference gene primer amplification gave nucleated cell count estimates. Here immunoSEQ multiplex PCR was the method, and the copy in TCRdb shows in-frame clones only, minus some. V, J and clone size are taken as reported in that table, and D and trimming were inferred from the DNA itself. Here the sample spans around 140,000 clones, about 86% being singletons. The V call is TRBV15, the J call TRBJ1-1; D gene ambiguous. Sequenced input: peripheral blood. The receptor comes from a woman aged 55-70 years with acute or convalescent COVID-19. In DNA, the CDR3 is TGTGCCACCAGCAGAGATCGGGAGAACACTGAAGCTTTCTTT. It encodes CATSRDRENTEAFF.